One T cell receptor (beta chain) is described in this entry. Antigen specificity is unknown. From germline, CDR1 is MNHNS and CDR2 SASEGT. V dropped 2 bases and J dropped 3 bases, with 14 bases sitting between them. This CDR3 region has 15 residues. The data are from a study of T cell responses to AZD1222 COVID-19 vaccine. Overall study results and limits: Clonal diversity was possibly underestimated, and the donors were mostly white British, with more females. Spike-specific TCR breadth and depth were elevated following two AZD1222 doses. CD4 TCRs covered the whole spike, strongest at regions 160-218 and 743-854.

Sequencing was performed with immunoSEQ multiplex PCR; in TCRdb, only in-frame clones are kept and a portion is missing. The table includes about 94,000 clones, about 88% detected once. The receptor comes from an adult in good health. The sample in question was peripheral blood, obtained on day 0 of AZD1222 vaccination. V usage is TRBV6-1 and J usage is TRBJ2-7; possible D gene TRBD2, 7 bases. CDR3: CASSEQPGGGYEQYF. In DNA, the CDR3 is TGTGCCAGCAGTGAACAGCCGGGGGGCGGCTACGAGCAGTACTTC.